This record concerns one T cell receptor (beta chain) sequence. Clones were sequenced by immunoSEQ multiplex PCR, and TCRdb holds only the in-frame ones, with some missing. The table records millions of clones, 85% to 95% of them present only once. The data are from a study of shared clonotypes between healthy human individuals. This CDR3 is 13 amino acids long. Germline assignment: CDR1 LNHDA and CDR2 SQIVND (reference sequence). Trimming cost V 5 bases and J 6 bases; bases outside gene matches: 7. Sequencing used naive CD4+ T cells sorted from blood. The subset was: CD45RA+ positively selected. This TCR came from a young man in good health. The J gene is TRBJ2-7, the V gene TRBV19, with 7 bases matching TRBD2. CDR3 in amino acids: CASSLPKRGEQYF. The DNA of the CDR3 is TGTGCCAGTAGTCTCCCAAAGCGGGGCGAGCAGTACTTC.